This TCR beta chain was sequenced in a study of T cells in Graves' hyperthyroidism and ophthalmopathy. Background on the study: Peripheral blood was collected at initial diagnosis, before any treatment.

In patients aged 18 to 65, hyperthyroidism was newly diagnosed, with duration under 2 months. Patients showing uncontrolled infection, other autoimmune disease, pregnancy or lactation were ineligible. Diagnoses were made from clinical symptoms, serum measures (thyroxine and TRAb), thyroid ultrasound and orbital computed tomography. This clonotype was detected only a few times. Germline loops: CDR1 MGHDK, CDR2 SYGVNS. CDR3 length: 14 amino acids. V was clipped by 8 bases and J by 4 bases; unmatched bases: 5. Amplified regions were TCR beta CDR3 sequences from RNA transcripts. During a first-round RT-PCR of the TCR CDR3, the HTBI primer set was used. TCRdb recomputed calls from the multiplex PCR reads with MiXCR, one row per CDR3 protein. The table records 700,000 to 950,000 distinct CDR3 sequences, around 40% of them present only once.

The receptor was isolated from a woman in her forties with Graves' hyperthyroidism. Sequencing was done on a sample of blood. V usage is TRBV25-1 and J usage is TRBJ2-5; TRBD2 aligns across 12 bases. CDR3 sequence reads: CASALAGGGETQYF. DNA for the CDR3: TGTGCCAGCGCCCTAGCGGGGGGGGGAGAGACCCAGTACTTC.